The 9 T cell receptor beta chains in this list originate from one sample, sequenced in a study of blood T cell repertoires in COVID-19 (dated by TCRdb to about 2020). The receptor library was made with the immunoSEQ multiplex PCR assay. TCRdb stores this immuneACCESS table with in-frame sequences only. Part of the clones is absent; in the studies checked, under half of the shortfall reflects unresolved V genes, and no reason is known for the rest. The table for this sample lists about 170,000 clones; roughly 81% of them were counted only once. About 2.5% of the sample is held by the ten biggest clonotypes. The sequenced material came from peripheral blood. The receptors here all came from an elderly woman with COVID-19, enrolled during active disease.

The rearrangement joins TRBV10-2 to TRBJ2-1; TRBD2 matches at 7 bases. The ends lost 6 bases at V and 4 bases at J; junction bases unmatched: 15. Germline V gene data show CDR1 as WSHSY and CDR2 as SAAADI. The CDR3 spans 17 residues. The DNA for the CDR3 is TGCGCCAGCAGCCAGGGTTGGGAGCGGGATGGATACAATGAGCAGTTCTTC. Its protein product is CASSQGWERDGYNEQFF.

The sample holds a few counts of this clone. The CDR3 DNA reads TGCGCCAGCAGTCCTTTAGGGGGGGCGATCACCGGGGAGCTGTTTTTT. Translating gives CASSPLGGAITGELFF. The chain is built from TRBV5-1 and TRBJ2-2; weak D call: TRBD2 (7 bases). Trimming cost V 5 bases and J 4 bases, with 18 bases left between them. Germline V gives CDR1 SGHRS, CDR2 YFSETQ. This CDR3 spans 16 amino acids.

This chain connects TRBV5-6 to TRBJ2-3; D gene ambiguous. This CDR3 is built from 13 residues. With 6 bases removed from V and 6 bases from J, the gap between germline ends came to 14 bases. Germline CDR1 is SGHDT and CDR2 is YYEEEE. CDR3 sequence (DNA): TGTGCCAGCACCTTTTCAACGGTGGATACGCAGTATTTT. Translated: CASTFSTVDTQYF.

This chain links TRBV10-2 with TRBJ2-1, with 11 positions matching TRBD2. Germline lookup yields CDR1 WSHSY and CDR2 SAAADI. J was trimmed by 3 bases and V by 6 bases; bases with no gene match: 1. The CDR3 is 14 amino acids. The DNA of the CDR3 is TGCGCCAGCAGGCTAGCGGGGGGCTACAATGAGCAGTTCTTC. Protein sequence: CASRLAGGYNEQFF.

This clone was seen just once. The V call is TRBV18, the J call TRBJ2-2; 7 bases map to TRBD2. This CDR3 is built from 16 residues. With V trimmed by 1 base and J by 5 bases, 7 bases remained unmatched. Germline CDR1 KGHSH, CDR2 LQKENI. The CDR3 coding sequence is TGTGCCAGCTCACCACGGTCGCGGGGGATTACCGGGGAGCTGTTTTTT. This encodes CASSPRSRGITGELFF.

The chain combines TRBV19 with TRBJ2-7, with D tentatively TRBD2 (5 bases). The length of the CDR3 is 15 residues. The germline V gene has CDR1 LNHDA and CDR2 SQIVND (reference sequence). The ends were cut back, 5 bases at V and 1 base at J, with 15 bases in the middle. CDR3 bases: TGTGCCAGTAGTCCCCTCCCCGGCGGGTCCTACGAGCAGTACTTC. The encoded protein is CASSPLPGGSYEQYF.

This chain connects TRBV3-1 (or the pseudogene TRBV3-2) to TRBJ2-7; D is possibly TRBD1 (6 bases). The CDR3 runs 11 residues. Germline V gene sequence: CDR1 LGHDT, CDR2 YNNKEL (reference sequence). With 6 bases removed from V and 6 bases from J, the gap between germline ends came to 9 bases. CDR3 nucleotides: TGTGCCAGCAGGCAGGGGACCGAGCAGTACTTC. Translation gives CASRQGTEQYF.

This clone came up a few times. The chain recombines TRBV2 with TRBJ1-2, with TRBD1 matching over 7 bases. This CDR3 comprises 12 residues. With 4 bases clipped from V and 5 bases from J, the junction kept 1 base outside the gene matches. Germline V CDR1 and CDR2: SNHLY, FYNNEI. The CDR3 protein is CASSVGQYGYTF. CDR3 nucleotides: TGTGCCAGCAGTGTGGGACAGTATGGCTACACCTTC. The full variable domain, its missing parts supplied by reference TRBV2 and TRBJ1-2, is EPEVTQTPSHQVTQMGQEVILRCVPISNHLYFYWYRQILGQKVEFLVSFYNNEISEKSEIFDDQFSVERPDGSNFTLKIRSTKLEDSAMYFCASSVGQYGYTFGSGTRLTVV.

The DNA of the CDR3 is TGTGCCAGCAGTTCAGCGGGGGCTTCCTACAATGAGCAGTTCTTC. It encodes CASSSAGASYNEQFF. The chain links TRBV27 to TRBJ2-1, with 8 bases aligning to TRBD2. V gave up 4 bases and J gave up 1 base; unmatched junction bases: 3. The CDR3 runs to 15 residues. Germline V CDR1 and CDR2: MNHEY, SMNVEV (reference sequence).